Each of the 10 T cell receptor beta chains below was sequenced from the same sample in a study of response to subunit inactivated influenza vaccine. TCRdb ran MiXCR on the RT-PCR reads and lists one entry per CDR3 protein. The table lists approximately 530,000 distinct CDR3 sequences, about 8% of them singletons. Sequencing was performed on PBMCs from blood, taken around 2 years after vaccination. The receptors derive from a man between 50 and 69 years old who received an inactivated influenza vaccine.

For this clonotype: A junction boundary mismatches the germline segment, possibly from a read error. The chain recombines TRBV3-1 with TRBJ2-1; TRBD1 agrees at 11 bases. Germline V CDR1 and CDR2: LGHDT, YNNKEL (reference sequence). This CDR3 is built from 16 residues. CDR3 residues: CACSKRTGGVVNEQFF. The CDR3 DNA reads TGTGCCTGCAGCAAGCGGACAGGGGGCGTTGTCAATGAGCAGTTCTTC.

This clonotype has ten or more counts. The rearrangement joins TRBV12-3 or TRBV12-4 to TRBJ2-1; 7 nucleotides line up with TRBD2. V gave up 5 bases and J gave up 3 bases; unmatched junction bases: 7. This CDR3 region has 15 residues. The CDR3 nucleotides are TGTGCCAGCAGTCGCGGGAGCCCCCGCTACAATGAGCAGTTCTTC. It encodes CASSRGSPRYNEQFF.

This sequence joins TRBV6-6 and TRBJ2-7; 9 positions match TRBD1. The CDR3 has 12 residues. Germline lookup yields CDR1 MNHNY and CDR2 SVGAGI (reference sequence). DNA for the CDR3: TGTGTCACACAGGGGGCGGGGTACGAGCAGTACTTC. Its protein is CVTQGAGYEQYF.

This clonotype was recorded a few times. This chain links TRBV7-2 with TRBJ2-1; 10 nucleotides align to TRBD2. With V trimmed by 5 bases and J by 6 bases, 10 bases remained unmatched. CDR3 length equals 16 residues. Germline values: CDR1 SGHTA, CDR2 FQGNSA. Written as DNA, the CDR3 is TGTGCCAGCAGCAGTCCAGCGGGGGGGATATCCAATGAGCAGTTCTTC. This encodes CASSSPAGGISNEQFF.

This clonotype came up many times. The V gene is TRBV6-2 or TRBV6-3, the J gene TRBJ2-4, with 9 positions matching TRBD1. J gave up 0 bases and V 5 bases, and 11 bases lay outside the gene matches. This CDR3 is built from 18 residues. Germline V gene data show CDR1 as MNHEY and CDR2 as SVGEGT. CDR3 sequence: CASSGQGPYTQAKNIQYF. In nucleotides, the CDR3 is TGTGCCAGCAGTGGACAGGGGCCTTATACACAAGCCAAAAACATTCAGTACTTC.

The rearrangement uses TRBV6-4 and TRBJ2-5, with D maybe TRBD1 (5 bases). Germline V gene data show CDR1 as MRHNA and CDR2 as SNTAGT. Between the trimmed V and J ends, which lost 6 bases and 5 bases, there was a span of 13 bases. This CDR3 region has 13 residues. The CDR3 DNA reads TGTGCCAGCAGCCGACAGCCTGGGGAGACCCAGTACTTC. Translation: CASSRQPGETQYF.

The chain combines TRBV11-3 with TRBJ2-1, with 8 bases identical to TRBD1. Trimming took 5 bases from V and 3 from J; bases not matched to a gene: 6. This CDR3 region has 15 residues. CDR1 is SGHNT and CDR2 is YENEEA in the germline V gene. The CDR3 here is CASSRTGSFYNEQFF. The CDR3 DNA is TGTGCCAGCAGCCGGACAGGGAGTTTCTACAATGAGCAGTTCTTC.

This clonotype has just a few counts. The chain recombines TRBV28 with TRBJ2-7, with a tentative D call TRBD2 (7 bases). Deletions cut 2 bases from V and 0 bases from J, with 14 bases between. The CDR3 is 16 amino acids. Germline-derived CDR1 and CDR2 are MDHEN and SYDVKM. The CDR3: CASSLGGGGGSYEQYF. The CDR3 nucleotides read TGTGCCAGCAGTTTAGGTGGGGGAGGGGGCTCCTACGAGCAGTACTTC.

The table lists this clonotype with many counts. The chain uses TRBV9 and TRBJ2-1; 9 nucleotides match TRBD2. CDR1 is SGDLS and CDR2 is YYNGEE in the germline V gene. V was clipped by 0 bases and J by 4 bases; unmatched bases: 5. The CDR3 consists of 16 residues. The CDR3 sequence is CASSVGGGVTYNEQFF. The CDR3 DNA reads TGTGCCAGCAGCGTAGGCGGGGGGGTTACATACAATGAGCAGTTCTTC.

This clonotype has a handful of counts. The chain recombines TRBV12-3 or TRBV12-4 with TRBJ1-2; D unresolved. The V end lost 5 bases, the J end lost 3 bases, and 7 bases lay between the germline ends. This CDR3 is 12 amino acids long. This CDR3 reads CASSKSDYGYTF. Here the CDR3 DNA reads TGTGCCAGCAGTAAATCGGACTATGGCTACACCTTC.